This T cell receptor (beta chain) was retrieved from a study of T cell changes during pregnancy in multiple sclerosis. Assay: immunoSEQ multiplex PCR; the TCRdb copy retains only in-frame clones and omits some. This sample yields tens of thousands of clones, of which 70% to 90% are seen a single time; approximately 1% belongs to the top ten. Germline trimming cut 2 bases from V and 1 base from J; bases unmatched to any gene: 3. Germline CDR1 SEHNR, CDR2 FQNEAQ (reference sequence). The CDR3 has 15 amino acids. This specimen was CD4+ T cells from peripheral blood mononuclear cells, taken after pregnancy. This chain connects TRBV7-9 to TRBJ1-2; 8 bases match TRBD1. This receptor was identified in a female donor with multiple sclerosis, enrolled in a pregnancy study. The CDR3, as DNA: TGTGCCAGCAGCTTAACAGGGGGGCGTAACTATGGCTACACCTTC. As protein: CASSLTGGRNYGYTF.